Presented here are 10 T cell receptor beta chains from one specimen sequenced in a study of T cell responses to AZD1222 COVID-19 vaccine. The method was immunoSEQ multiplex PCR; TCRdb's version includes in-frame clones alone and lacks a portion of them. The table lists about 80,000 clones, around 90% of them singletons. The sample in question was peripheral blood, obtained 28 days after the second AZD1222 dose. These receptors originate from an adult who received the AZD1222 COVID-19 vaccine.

CDR3: CASRKNRESNQPQHF. CDR3 DNA sequence: TGTGCCAGCAGGAAGAACAGAGAATCCAATCAGCCCCAGCATTTT. This chain joins TRBV6-5 and TRBJ1-5; D unclear. CDR1 and CDR2 (germline): MNHEY, SVGAGI. Trimming pared 6 bases from V and 3 bases from J, leaving 15 bases between. This CDR3 has 15 amino acids.

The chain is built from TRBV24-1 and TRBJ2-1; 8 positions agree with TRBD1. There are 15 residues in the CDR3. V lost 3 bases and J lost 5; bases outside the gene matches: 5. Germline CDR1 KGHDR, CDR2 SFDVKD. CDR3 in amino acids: CATSDPGQGNNEQFF. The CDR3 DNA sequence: TGTGCCACCAGTGATCCCGGACAGGGTAACAATGAGCAGTTCTTC.

CDR3 coding DNA: TGCGCCAGCAGGGACCACAGGGAAATAAAGGGGGGCTACACCTTC. Amino acids: CASRDHREIKGGYTF. The chain is built from TRBV10-2 and TRBJ1-2, with D possibly matching TRBD1 (6 bases). The CDR3 covers 15 residues. Germline CDR1 WSHSY, CDR2 SAAADI. Trimming removed 6 bases at V and 8 bases at J, with 22 bases between.

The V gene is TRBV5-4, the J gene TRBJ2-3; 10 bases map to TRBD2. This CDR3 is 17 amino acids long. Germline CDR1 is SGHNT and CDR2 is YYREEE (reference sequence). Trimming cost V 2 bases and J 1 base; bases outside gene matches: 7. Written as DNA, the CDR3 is TGTGCCAGCAGCTTTGGGAGAAGCGGGAGGGGCACAGATACGCAGTATTTT. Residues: CASSFGRSGRGTDTQYF.

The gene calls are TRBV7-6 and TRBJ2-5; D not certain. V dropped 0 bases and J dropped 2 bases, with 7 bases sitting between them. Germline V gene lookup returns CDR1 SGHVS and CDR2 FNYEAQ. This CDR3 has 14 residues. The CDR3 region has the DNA TGTGCCAGCAGCTTAGCGGGATCTCAAGAGACCCAGTACTTC. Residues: CASSLAGSQETQYF.

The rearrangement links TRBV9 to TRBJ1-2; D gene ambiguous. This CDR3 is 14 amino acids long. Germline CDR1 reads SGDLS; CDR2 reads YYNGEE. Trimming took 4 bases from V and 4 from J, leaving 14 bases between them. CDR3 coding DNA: TGTGCCAGCAGCACGGGATACCTAAGCTATGGCTACACCTTC. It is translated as CASSTGYLSYGYTF.

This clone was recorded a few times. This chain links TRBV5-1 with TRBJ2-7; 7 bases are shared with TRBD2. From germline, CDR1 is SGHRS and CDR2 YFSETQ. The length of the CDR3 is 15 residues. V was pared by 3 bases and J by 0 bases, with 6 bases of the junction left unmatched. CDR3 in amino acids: CASSSTSHGSYEQYF. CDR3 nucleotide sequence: TGCGCCAGCAGCTCGACTAGCCACGGCTCCTACGAGCAGTACTTC.

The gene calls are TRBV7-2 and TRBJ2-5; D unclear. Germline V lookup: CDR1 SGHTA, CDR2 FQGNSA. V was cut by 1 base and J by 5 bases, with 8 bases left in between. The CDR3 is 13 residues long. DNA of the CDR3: TGTGCCAGCAGCTTAGGGATTAGCGAGACCCAGTACTTC. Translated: CASSLGISETQYF.

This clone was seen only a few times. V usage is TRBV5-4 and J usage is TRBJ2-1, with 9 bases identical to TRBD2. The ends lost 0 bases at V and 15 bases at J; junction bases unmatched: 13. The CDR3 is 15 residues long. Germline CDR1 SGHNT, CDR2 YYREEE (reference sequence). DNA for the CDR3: TGTGCCAGCAGCTTGGCCGGGGCTAGCGGGATTTCTTTGTTCTTC. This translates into CASSLAGASGISLFF.

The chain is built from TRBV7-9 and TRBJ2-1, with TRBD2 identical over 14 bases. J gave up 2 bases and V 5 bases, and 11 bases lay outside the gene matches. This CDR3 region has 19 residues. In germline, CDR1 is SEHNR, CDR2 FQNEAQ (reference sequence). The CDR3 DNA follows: TGTGCCAGCAGCCGAGGGCGACTAGCGGGAGGGCCTCCCTACAATGAGCAGTTCTTC. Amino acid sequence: CASSRGRLAGGPPYNEQFF.